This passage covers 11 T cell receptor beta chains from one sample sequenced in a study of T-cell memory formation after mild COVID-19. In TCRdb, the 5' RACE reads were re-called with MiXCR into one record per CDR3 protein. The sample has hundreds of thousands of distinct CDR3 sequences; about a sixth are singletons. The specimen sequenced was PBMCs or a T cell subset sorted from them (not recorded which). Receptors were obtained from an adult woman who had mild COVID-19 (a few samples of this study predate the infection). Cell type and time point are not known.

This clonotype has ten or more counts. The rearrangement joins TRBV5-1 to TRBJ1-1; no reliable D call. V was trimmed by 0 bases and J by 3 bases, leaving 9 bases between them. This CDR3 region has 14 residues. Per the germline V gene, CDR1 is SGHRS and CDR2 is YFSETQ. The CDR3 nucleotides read TGCGCCAGCAGCTTGGCCAGGATAGACACTGAAGCTTTCTTT. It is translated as CASSLARIDTEAFF.

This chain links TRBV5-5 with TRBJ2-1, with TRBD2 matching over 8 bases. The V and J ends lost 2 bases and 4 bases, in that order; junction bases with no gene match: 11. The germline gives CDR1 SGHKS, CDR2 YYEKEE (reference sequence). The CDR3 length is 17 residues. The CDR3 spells CASSFLPAGATYNEQFF. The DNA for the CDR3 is TGTGCCAGCAGCTTTCTCCCAGCGGGGGCCACTTACAATGAGCAGTTCTTC.

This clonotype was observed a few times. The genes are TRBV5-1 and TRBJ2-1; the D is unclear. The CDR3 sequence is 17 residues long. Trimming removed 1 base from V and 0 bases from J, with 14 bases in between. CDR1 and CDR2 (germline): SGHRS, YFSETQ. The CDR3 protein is CASSLNGQPDSYNEQFF. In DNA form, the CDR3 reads TGCGCCAGCAGCTTGAACGGTCAGCCGGACTCCTACAATGAGCAGTTCTTC.

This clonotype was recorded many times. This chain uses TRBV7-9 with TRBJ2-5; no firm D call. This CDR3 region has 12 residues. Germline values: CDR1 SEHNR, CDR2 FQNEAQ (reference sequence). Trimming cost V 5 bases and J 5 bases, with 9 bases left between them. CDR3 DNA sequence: TGTGCCAGCAGCCCCGGGCGGGAGACCCAGTACTTC. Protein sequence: CASSPGRETQYF.

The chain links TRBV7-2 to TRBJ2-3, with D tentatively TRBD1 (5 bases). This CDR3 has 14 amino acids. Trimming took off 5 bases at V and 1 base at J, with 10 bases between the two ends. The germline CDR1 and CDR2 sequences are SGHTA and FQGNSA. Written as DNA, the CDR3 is TGTGCCAGCAGCCCACAGGAAGGCACAGATACGCAGTATTTT. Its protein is CASSPQEGTDTQYF.

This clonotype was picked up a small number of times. In DNA, the CDR3 is TGCAGCGTTGAAGATCCCGGCAGACTATACTCGAACACCGGGGAGCTGTTTTTT. It yields the protein CSVEDPGRLYSNTGELFF. The chain combines TRBV29-1 with TRBJ2-2, with D maybe TRBD2 (5 bases). The CDR3 is made up of 18 amino acids. Germline V gene data show CDR1 as SQVTM and CDR2 as ANQGSEA. V was shortened by 0 bases and J by 0 bases, with 17 bases between the two germline ends.

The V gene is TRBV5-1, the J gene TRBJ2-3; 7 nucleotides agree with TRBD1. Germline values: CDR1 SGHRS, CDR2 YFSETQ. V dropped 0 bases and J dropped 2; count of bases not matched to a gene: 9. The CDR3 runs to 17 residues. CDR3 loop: CASSLDPLRGITDTQYF. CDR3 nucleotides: TGCGCCAGCAGCTTGGACCCGCTCAGGGGGATCACAGATACGCAGTATTTT. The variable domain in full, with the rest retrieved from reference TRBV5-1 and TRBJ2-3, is KAGVTQTPRYLIKTRGQQVTLSCSPISGHRSVSWYQQTPGQGLQFLFEYFSETQRNKGNFPGRFSGRQFSNSRSEMNVSTLELGDSALYLCASSLDPLRGITDTQYFGPGTRLTVL.

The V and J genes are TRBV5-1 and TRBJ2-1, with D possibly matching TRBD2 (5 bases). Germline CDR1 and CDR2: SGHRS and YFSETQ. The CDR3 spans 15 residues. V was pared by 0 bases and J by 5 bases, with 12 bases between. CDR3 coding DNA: TGCGCCAGCAGCTTGGTACCGGGGTCGGACAATGAGCAGTTCTTC. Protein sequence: CASSLVPGSDNEQFF. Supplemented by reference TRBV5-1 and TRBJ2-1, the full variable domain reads KAGVTQTPRYLIKTRGQQVTLSCSPISGHRSVSWYQQTPGQGLQFLFEYFSETQRNKGNFPGRFSGRQFSNSRSEMNVSTLELGDSALYLCASSLVPGSDNEQFFGPGTRLTVL.

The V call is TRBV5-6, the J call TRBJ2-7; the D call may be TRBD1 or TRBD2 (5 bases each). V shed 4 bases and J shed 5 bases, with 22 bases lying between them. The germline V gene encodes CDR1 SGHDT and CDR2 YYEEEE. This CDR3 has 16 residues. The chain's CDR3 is CASSRGPTGRMDEQYF. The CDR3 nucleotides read TGTGCCAGCAGCCGGGGCCCGACGGGCCGCATGGACGAGCAGTACTTC.

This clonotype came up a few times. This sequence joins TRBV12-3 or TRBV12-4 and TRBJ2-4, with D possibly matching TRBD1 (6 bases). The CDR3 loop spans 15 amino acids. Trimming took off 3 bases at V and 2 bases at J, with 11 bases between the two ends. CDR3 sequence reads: CASSFVGATKNIQYF. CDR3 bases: TGTGCCAGCAGTTTTGTGGGGGCAACCAAAAACATTCAGTACTTC.

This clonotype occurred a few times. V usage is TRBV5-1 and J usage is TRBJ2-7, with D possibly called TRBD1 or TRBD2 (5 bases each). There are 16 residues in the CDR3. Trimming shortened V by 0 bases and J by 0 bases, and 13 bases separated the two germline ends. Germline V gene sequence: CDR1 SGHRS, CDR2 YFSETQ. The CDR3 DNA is TGCGCCAGCAGCTTGGCCGGGGCCAGTTCCTCCTACGAGCAGTACTTC. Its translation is CASSLAGASSSYEQYF.